Sequencing of this T cell receptor beta chain was carried out in a study of blood T cell repertoires in COVID-19. Study at large: Sample material is recorded as cDNA or gDNA derived from T cells, B-cell-depleted T cells, or PBMCs.

Participants were aged roughly 18 to 100 years from roughly 25 US areas. Cohort assignment relied on participant-reported clinical history. Clones were sequenced by immunoSEQ multiplex PCR, and TCRdb holds only the in-frame ones, with some missing. This sample yields 310,000 or so clones, of which about 91% are seen a single time; more than 8.5% belongs to the top ten. The CDR3 consists of 18 residues. Germline CDR1 is MNHEY and CDR2 is SVGEGT. Trimming removed 2 bases from V and 2 bases from J; junction bases left unmatched: 10. J is TRBJ1-5 and V is TRBV6-2 or TRBV6-3, with 9 bases fitting TRBD1. The source material was PBMCs or T cells enriched from blood (not recorded which). This TCR came from a woman under 30 who had recovered from COVID-19. The CDR3 reads CASSYTDRGSSGNQPQHF. For the CDR3, the DNA is TGTGCCAGCAGTTACACGGACAGGGGCTCCAGTGGCAATCAGCCCCAGCATTTT.